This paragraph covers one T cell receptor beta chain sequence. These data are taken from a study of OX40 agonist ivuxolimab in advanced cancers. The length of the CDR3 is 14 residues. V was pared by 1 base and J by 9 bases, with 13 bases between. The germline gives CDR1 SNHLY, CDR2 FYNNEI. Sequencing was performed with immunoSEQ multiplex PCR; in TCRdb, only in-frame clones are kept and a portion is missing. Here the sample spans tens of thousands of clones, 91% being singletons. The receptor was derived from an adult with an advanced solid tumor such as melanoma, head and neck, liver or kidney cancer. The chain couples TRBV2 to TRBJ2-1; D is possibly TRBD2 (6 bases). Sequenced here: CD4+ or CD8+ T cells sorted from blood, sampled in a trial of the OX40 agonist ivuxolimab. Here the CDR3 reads CASSEEYGRGEQFF. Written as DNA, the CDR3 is TGTGCCAGCAGTGAAGAGTATGGGCGGGGTGAGCAGTTCTTC.